The T cell receptor (beta chain) under discussion was sequenced for a study of blood T cell repertoires in COVID-19. V dropped 4 bases and J dropped 7; count of bases not matched to a gene: 9. Germline values: CDR1 MGHRA, CDR2 YSYEKL. This CDR3 contains 15 residues. Repertoires were generated with immunoSEQ multiplex PCR, while TCRdb's copy carries only in-frame clones and drops some. The sample lists a few hundred thousand clones, 80% to 90% occurring once. The sequenced sample was peripheral blood. This sequence joins TRBV4-1 and TRBJ2-1; TRBD1 matches 8 bases. This TCR was sampled from a woman between 55 and 75 years old who had recovered from COVID-19. The CDR3 coding sequence is TGCGCCAGCAGCCCTCTGGACAGGGTCTATAATGAGCAGTTCTTC. Its protein is CASSPLDRVYNEQFF.